The clone carrying this T cell receptor (beta chain) occurred many times. The antigen remains undetermined. The CDR3 loop spans 15 amino acids. Looked up from germline, CDR1 is SGDLS and CDR2 is YYNGEE. The V end lost 0 bases, the J end lost 0 bases, and 10 bases lay between the germline ends. These data originate in a study of CD8+CD57+ T cells in acquired aplastic anemia. Genomic DNA constituted the template upon which TCR beta VDJ and CDR3 profiling was performed. TCRdb called the reads again in MiXCR, with one record for every CDR3 protein. Of 150,000 to 200,000 distinct CDR3 sequences in the sample, 40% to 50% were seen once. Study outcomes and limitations: Approximately 30 CD8+ CDR3 sequences were shared between patients and controls.

This sequence joins TRBV9 and TRBJ2-7; no firm D call. Specimen: sorted CD4+, CD8+, or CD8+CD57+ T cells (not recorded which) from PBMCs. The TCR was taken from a human donor in good health. The CDR3 loop reads CASSVGYGSSYEQYF. In nucleotides, the CDR3 is TGTGCCAGCAGCGTAGGCTACGGTAGCTCCTACGAGCAGTACTTC.